The sample holds one count of the clone carrying this TCR beta chain. The source of the sample is a study of T cell responses to AZD1222 COVID-19 vaccine. Produced via immunoSEQ multiplex PCR; TCRdb's table is partial and in-frame only. The sample includes 89,000 or so clones, just over 85% seen only once; the top ten take around 8%. Trimming removed 0 bases from V and 6 bases from J, with 15 bases in between. This CDR3 is built from 16 residues. Germline loops: CDR1 LGHNA, CDR2 YNFKEQ. The rearrangement links TRBV4-2 to TRBJ2-4; D is ambiguous. The sample in question was peripheral blood, obtained on day 0 of AZD1222 vaccination. The receptor was derived from an adult in good health. The CDR3 region has the DNA TGTGCCAGCAGCCAAGATTGGGAATCCCAGATAAACATTCAGTACTTC. This encodes CASSQDWESQINIQYF.